This TCR beta chain stems from a study of identical twins' blood T cells. Study-level findings and limits: Twin repertoire similarity may partly reflect shared environment.

This clonotype was seen once. Its antigen remains unknown. The V and J ends lost 5 bases and 7 bases, in that order; junction bases with no gene match: 13. Germline assignment: CDR1 DFQATT and CDR2 SNEGSKA (reference sequence). This CDR3 has 15 residues. TCR cDNA libraries were made from RNA using a previously described, modified protocol. Sample barcodes were added at both library ends during cDNA synthesis. Original analysis: Each donor had about 90,000 to nearly 500,000 clonotypes. MiXCR, run by TCRdb on the 5' RACE reads, gives a single entry per CDR3 protein. For this entry, the V and J calls and clone size follow TCRdb and not the study's own pipeline. Of a few hundred thousand distinct CDR3 sequences in the sample, roughly 30% were seen once.

This receptor was obtained from a woman aged 18 to 49 in good health. Sequenced sample: PBMCs. The chain carries TRBV20-1 and TRBJ2-7; 11 positions agree with TRBD2. Written as DNA, the CDR3 is TGCAGTGCTCCTGGGACTAGCGGCGCCCATCTAGAGCAGTACTTC. It codes for CSAPGTSGAHLEQYF.